The clone carrying this T cell receptor beta chain has only a few counts. Extraction of RNA preceded its reverse transcription into cDNA, which served as the sequencing template. Sequencing used immunoSEQ multiplex PCR; TCRdb keeps in-frame clones, though not all of them. The table has under 150,000 clones, roughly 56% seen once. Indicated treatment: oral pan-JAK inhibitor, 5-10 mg twice daily. Lesional scalp punch biopsies and peripheral blood were collected from alopecia areata patients. The CDR3 is 15 residues long. Germline CDR1 and CDR2: SGHTA and FQGNSA. Trimming cost V 5 bases and J 4 bases, with 17 bases left between them. The data are from a study of CD8+ T cells in alopecia areata. About the study: Among treated patients, oral tofacitinib was administered at 5 to 10 mg twice daily. Tofacitinib was given for 6 to 18 months, then stopped for 6 months. Scoring of treated patients' severity used the percentage of affected scalp area.

The source was CD4+ T cells sorted from blood, collected at week 24, from a patient treated with tofacitinib. This chain links TRBV7-2 with TRBJ2-5; maybe TRBD2 (6 bases). This sequence was found in a human donor with alopecia areata. The CDR3, as DNA: TGTGCCAGCAGCCGCGCTAGCGCCTGGGGAGAGACCCAGTACTTC. Its translation is CASSRASAWGETQYF. Full variable domain (rest looked up from reference TRBV7-2 and TRBJ2-5): GAGVSQSPSNKVTEKGKDVELRCDPISGHTALYWYRQSLGQGLEFLIYFQGNSAPDKSGLPSDRFSAERTGGSVSTLTIQRTQQEDSAVYLCASSRASAWGETQYFGPGTRLLVL.